A single sample gave rise to the 25 T cell receptor beta chains below, sequenced in a study of patients and donors after allogeneic stem cell transplantation. TCRdb independently ran MiXCR on the RT-PCR reads; one entry per CDR3 protein. The sample shows over 400,000 distinct CDR3 sequences, 15% to 20% of them seen only once. The source material was blood, either unsorted or a sorted T cell fraction (not recorded which). The receptor set was obtained from a human donor who was either an allogeneic HSCT recipient or a stem cell or donor lymphocyte infusion donor (not recorded which). It is not recorded whose cells these are; they may come from a transplant donor.

In its sample, this clonotype was seen once. The chain couples TRBV9 to TRBJ2-1; D is perhaps TRBD1 (6 bases). The CDR3 spans 13 residues. The germline gives CDR1 SGDLS, CDR2 YYNGEE. Trimming took off 1 base at V and 9 bases at J, with 11 bases between the two ends. As DNA, the CDR3 is TGTGCCAGCAGCGTAACAGGGAACAGTGAGCAGTTCTTC. Its translation: CASSVTGNSEQFF.

V gene TRBV20-1 combines with J gene TRBJ2-7, with 7 positions matching TRBD2. This CDR3 spans 17 amino acids. CDR1 and CDR2 from the germline V gene are DFQATT and SNEGSKA (reference sequence). V trimming: 3 bases; J trimming: 2 bases; junction bases outside the gene matches: 16. CDR3 DNA: TGCAGTGCTAGTTCCCTGGGTCTTCCAGCGGGACCCTACGAGCAGTACTTC. It is translated as CSASSLGLPAGPYEQYF.

This clonotype has a count of ten or more. This sequence joins TRBV28 and TRBJ2-2; D possibly matches TRBD1 or TRBD2 (5 bases each). CDR1 is MDHEN and CDR2 is SYDVKM in the germline V gene. CDR3 length equals 15 residues. The V and J ends lost 4 bases and 6 bases respectively, with 15 bases between them. The DNA of the CDR3 is TGTGCCAGCAGTTCCCATTGGGACCGGCCCGGGGAGCTGTTTTTT. It translates to CASSSHWDRPGELFF.

In this sample, this clonotype turned up a few times. This chain joins TRBV4-2 and TRBJ1-4; 7 bases agree with TRBD1. CDR3 length: 14 residues. V lost 1 base to trimming and J lost 5 bases; unmatched junction nucleotides: 1. Germline V lookup: CDR1 LGHNA, CDR2 YNFKEQ. The CDR3 nucleotides are TGTGCCAGCAGCCAAGGGGACAGAAATGAAAAACTGTTTTTT. It yields the protein CASSQGDRNEKLFF.

CDR3 nucleotides: TGTGCCAGCAGCGTAGTCGGGAGATCCCCATACGAGCAGTTCTTC. Its protein product is CASSVVGRSPYEQFF. This chain joins TRBV9 and TRBJ2-1; perhaps TRBD2 as D (6 bases). CDR1 is SGDLS, CDR2 YYNGEE, per germline. The CDR3 length is 15 residues. Trimming stripped 0 bases from V and 10 bases from J, with 17 bases between.

V is TRBV5-6 and J is TRBJ2-1, with 7 bases identical to TRBD1. The CDR3 extends over 13 amino acids. Unmatched junction bases numbered 7, after V lost 4 bases and J lost 9 bases. Germline lookup yields CDR1 SGHDT and CDR2 YYEEEE. The CDR3 here is CASSQDRTGEQFF. The DNA of the CDR3 is TGTGCCAGCAGCCAGGACAGGACGGGTGAGCAGTTCTTC.

This clonotype was picked up many times. This chain joins TRBV11-2 and TRBJ1-1, with 7 bases matching TRBD1. J was trimmed by 1 base and V by 5 bases; bases with no gene match: 10. CDR3 length: 16 amino acids. The germline CDR1 and CDR2 sequences are SGHAT and FQNNGV. The CDR3, as DNA: TGTGCCAGCAGCCAAAACAGGGGTTTCTGGAACACTGAAGCTTTCTTT. Translated: CASSQNRGFWNTEAFF.

This clonotype has just a few counts. The CDR3 protein is CASSRTPGKGSGYTF. Here the CDR3 DNA reads TGCGCCAGCAGCCGAACCCCAGGAAAGGGTAGTGGCTACACCTTC. This chain connects TRBV4-3 to TRBJ1-2; D gene uncertain. The germline V gene has CDR1 LGHNA and CDR2 YSLEER. The CDR3 runs to 15 residues. V shed 4 bases and J shed 7 bases, with 19 bases lying between them.

This clonotype appeared a few times. V usage is TRBV6-4 and J usage is TRBJ1-2; perhaps TRBD1 as D (6 bases). There are 11 residues in the CDR3. Germline values: CDR1 MRHNA, CDR2 SNTAGT. V shed 8 bases and J shed 6 bases, with 10 bases lying between them. CDR3 nucleotide sequence: TGTGCCAGCCTTGAGGGGGATGGCTACACCTTC. Translation: CASLEGDGYTF.

This chain joins TRBV2 and TRBJ2-3; no clear D gene. CDR1 is SNHLY, CDR2 FYNNEI, per germline. V lost 2 bases to trimming and J lost 2 bases, with 14 bases between them. CDR3 length: 16 residues. The DNA for the CDR3 is TGTGCCAGCAGTGAATCCCGGCGCAGAGTCACAGATACGCAGTATTTT. Residues: CASSESRRRVTDTQYF.

This chain joins TRBV10-3 and TRBJ2-2; tentatively, D is TRBD1 or TRBD2 (5 bases each). The CDR3 spans 16 residues. Trimming removed 4 bases from V and 5 bases from J, with 17 bases in between. The V gene's germline CDR1 is ENHRY and CDR2 SYGVKD. CDR3 in amino acids: CAISGPGTRGTGELFF. In nucleotides, the CDR3 is TGTGCCATCAGTGGCCCCGGGACCCGAGGAACCGGGGAGCTGTTTTTT.

This clonotype was observed a handful of times. The V gene is TRBV24-1, the J gene TRBJ2-1; 7 bases fit TRBD1. Germline V gives CDR1 KGHDR, CDR2 SFDVKD. The CDR3 contains 14 residues. The V and J ends lost 4 bases and 7 bases, in that order; junction bases with no gene match: 6. CDR3 amino acids: CATSEPGQRNEQFF. CDR3 bases: TGTGCCACCAGTGAACCGGGACAGAGGAATGAGCAGTTCTTC.

This clonotype was seen more than once but under ten times. V and J are TRBV4-2 and TRBJ2-1; maybe TRBD2 (7 bases). The CDR3 has 13 amino acids. Germline CDR1 is LGHNA and CDR2 is YNFKEQ. In nucleotides, the CDR3 is TGTGGGGGTTGGGGGGGCAGGTACAATGAGCAGTTCTTC. Its protein is CGGWGGRYNEQFF.

This chain links TRBV4-1 with TRBJ2-2; D ambiguous. Germline-derived CDR1 and CDR2 are MGHRA and YSYEKL. The CDR3 runs 14 residues. The V end lost 4 bases, the J end lost 5 bases, and 11 bases lay between the germline ends. The CDR3 coding sequence is TGCGCCAGCAGCCGCCTACCAAGGACCGGGGAGCTGTTTTTT. Translation: CASSRLPRTGELFF.

The J gene is TRBJ2-7, the V gene TRBV4-2; no reliable D call. V was clipped by 0 bases and J by 0 bases, with 12 bases between them. This CDR3 is built from 16 residues. The germline gives CDR1 LGHNA, CDR2 YNFKEQ. CDR3 loop: CASSQEAFASSYEQYF. The DNA of the CDR3 is TGTGCCAGCAGCCAAGAGGCTTTTGCAAGCTCCTACGAGCAGTACTTC.

This clonotype was picked up many times. This rearrangement joins TRBV7-3 to TRBJ1-1, with 8 bases aligning to TRBD1. Germline V CDR1 and CDR2: SGHTA, FQGTGA. This CDR3 has 14 residues. V lost 2 bases to trimming and J lost 5 bases; unmatched junction nucleotides: 4. CDR3: CASSLQGAGTEAFF. The CDR3 nucleotides read TGTGCCAGCAGCTTACAGGGGGCCGGGACTGAAGCTTTCTTT.

V is TRBV6-1 and J is TRBJ1-5; D perhaps matches TRBD1 (6 bases). Germline V gene lookup returns CDR1 MNHNS and CDR2 SASEGT. The CDR3 consists of 15 residues. Trimming took off 3 bases at V and 0 bases at J, with 9 bases between the two ends. DNA for the CDR3: TGTGCCAGCAGTGATGCAGGGGATAGCAATCAGCCCCAGCATTTT. Its protein is CASSDAGDSNQPQHF.

The table lists this clonotype with many counts. This chain links TRBV12-3 or TRBV12-4 with TRBJ2-7; no reliable D call. The CDR3 is 13 amino acids. Trimming shortened V by 1 base and J by 3 bases, and 7 bases separated the two germline ends. The CDR3 region has the DNA TGTGCCAGCAGTTTAGGGATAGACTACGAGCAGTACTTC. Amino acids: CASSLGIDYEQYF.

The gene calls are TRBV7-9 and TRBJ2-6; D remains ambiguous. The ends were cut back, 5 bases at V and 2 bases at J, with 10 bases in the middle. This CDR3 has 15 residues. CDR1 is SEHNR and CDR2 is FQNEAQ in the germline V gene (reference sequence). The CDR3 is CASSTVGAGANVLTF. The CDR3, as DNA: TGTGCCAGCAGCACAGTCGGTGCTGGGGCCAACGTCCTGACTTTC.

The sample holds many counts of this clonotype. V gene TRBV21-1 combines with J gene TRBJ2-1; the table gives TRBD1 as D, unverified against the DNA. TRBV21-1 is reported as a pseudogene. The CDR3 extends over 15 amino acids. The CDR3 DNA reads TGTGCCAGTCCCCCTAAGGGTAGGGCAGGGGATGAGCAGTTCTTC. It encodes CASPPKGRAGDEQFF.

The chain carries TRBV30 and TRBJ2-7; TRBD2 matches at 10 bases. The CDR3 runs to 12 residues. Germline V gene data show CDR1 as GTSNPN and CDR2 as SVGIG (reference sequence). The V gene end was trimmed by 4 bases and the J gene end by 4 bases; junction bases not matched to a gene: 1. The CDR3 region has the DNA TGTGCCTGGACTAGCGGGGGTTACGAGCAGTACTTC. It codes for CAWTSGGYEQYF.

This clonotype was picked up a small number of times. This chain uses TRBV7-2 with TRBJ1-2; weak D call: TRBD1 (5 bases). Deletions cut 1 base from V and 4 bases from J, with 10 bases between. Germline-derived CDR1 and CDR2 are SGHTA and FQGNSA. The CDR3 covers 14 residues. The CDR3 protein is CASSLVKGTYGYTF. The CDR3 nucleotides read TGTGCCAGCAGCTTAGTTAAGGGGACCTATGGCTACACCTTC. Full variable domain (missing parts from reference TRBV7-2 and TRBJ1-2): GAGVSQSPSNKVTEKGKDVELRCDPISGHTALYWYRQSLGQGLEFLIYFQGNSAPDKSGLPSDRFSAERTGGSVSTLTIQRTQQEDSAVYLCASSLVKGTYGYTFGSGTRLTVV.

The V and J genes are TRBV7-9 and TRBJ2-2; unclear D gene. The V gene's germline CDR1 is SEHNR and CDR2 FQNEAQ (reference sequence). Trimming took 1 base from V and 7 from J, leaving 7 bases between them. This CDR3 comprises 13 residues. In DNA, the CDR3 is TGTGCCAGCAGCTTAGGGAACGACGGGGAGCTGTTTTTT. Protein: CASSLGNDGELFF.

The CDR3 spells CATSEGGQGIGNEQFF. The CDR3 DNA follows: TGTGCCACCAGTGAGGGGGGACAGGGAATTGGTAATGAGCAGTTCTTC. The gene calls are TRBV24-1 and TRBJ2-1; 9 nucleotides agree with TRBD1. Unmatched junction bases numbered 10, after V lost 4 bases and J lost 7 bases. Germline CDR1 is KGHDR and CDR2 is SFDVKD. The CDR3 length is 16 residues.

The table lists this clonotype with a few counts. V and J are TRBV7-3 and TRBJ1-1, with D tentatively TRBD1 (5 bases). With 5 bases removed from V and 6 bases from J, the gap between germline ends came to 13 bases. The CDR3 spans 13 residues. CDR1 SGHTA and CDR2 FQGTGA come from the germline V gene. This CDR3 reads CASSPGGDAEAFF. CDR3 bases: TGTGCCAGCAGCCCAGGTGGGGACGCTGAAGCTTTCTTT.